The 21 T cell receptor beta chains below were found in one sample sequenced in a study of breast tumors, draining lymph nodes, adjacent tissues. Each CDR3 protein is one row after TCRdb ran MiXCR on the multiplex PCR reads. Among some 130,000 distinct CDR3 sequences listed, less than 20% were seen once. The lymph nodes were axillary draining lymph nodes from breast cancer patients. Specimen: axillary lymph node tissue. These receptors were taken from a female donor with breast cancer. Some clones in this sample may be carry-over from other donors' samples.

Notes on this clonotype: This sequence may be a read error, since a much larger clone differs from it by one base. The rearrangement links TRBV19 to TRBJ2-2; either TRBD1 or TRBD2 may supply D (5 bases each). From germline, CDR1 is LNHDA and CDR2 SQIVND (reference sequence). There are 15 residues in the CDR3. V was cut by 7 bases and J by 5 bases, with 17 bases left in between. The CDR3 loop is CASNPPGPMTGELFF. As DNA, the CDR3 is TGTGCCAGTAACCCTCCGGGACCGATGACCGGGGAGCTGTTTTTT.

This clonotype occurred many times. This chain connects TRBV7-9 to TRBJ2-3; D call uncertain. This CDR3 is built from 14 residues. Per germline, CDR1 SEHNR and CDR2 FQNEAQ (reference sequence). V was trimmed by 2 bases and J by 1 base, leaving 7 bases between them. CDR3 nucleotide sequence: TGTGCCAGCAGCTTAAATGGGCGCACAGATACGCAGTATTTT. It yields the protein CASSLNGRTDTQYF.

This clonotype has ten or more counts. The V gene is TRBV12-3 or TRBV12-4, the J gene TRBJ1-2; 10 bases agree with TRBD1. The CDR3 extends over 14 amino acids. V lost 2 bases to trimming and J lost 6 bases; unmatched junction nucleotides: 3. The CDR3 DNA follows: TGTGCCAGCAGTTTAAGCGGGACAGGGGATGGCTACACCTTC. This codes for CASSLSGTGDGYTF.

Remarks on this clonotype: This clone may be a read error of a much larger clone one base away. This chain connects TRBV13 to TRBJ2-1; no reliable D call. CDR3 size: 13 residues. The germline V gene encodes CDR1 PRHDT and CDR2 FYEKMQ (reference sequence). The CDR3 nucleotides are TGTGTCAGCAGCTTAGTCAGTAACAATGAGCAGTTCTTC. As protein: CVSSLVSNNEQFF.

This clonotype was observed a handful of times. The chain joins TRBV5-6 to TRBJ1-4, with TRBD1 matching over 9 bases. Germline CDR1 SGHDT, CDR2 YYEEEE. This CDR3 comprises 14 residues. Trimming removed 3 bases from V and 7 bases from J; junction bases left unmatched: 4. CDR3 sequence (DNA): TGTGCCAGCAGCTGGGGACAGGGCCTTGAAAAACTGTTTTTT. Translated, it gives CASSWGQGLEKLFF.

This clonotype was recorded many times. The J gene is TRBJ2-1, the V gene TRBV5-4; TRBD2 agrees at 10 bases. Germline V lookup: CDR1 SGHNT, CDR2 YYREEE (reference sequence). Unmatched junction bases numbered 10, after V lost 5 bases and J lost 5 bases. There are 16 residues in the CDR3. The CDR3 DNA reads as TGTGCCAGCAGAACATCCGGGACTAGCGACCACAATGAGCAGTTCTTC. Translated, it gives CASRTSGTSDHNEQFF.

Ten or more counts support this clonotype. DNA for the CDR3: TGCGCCAGCAGTGAGCCCGGACAGGGCCAGGAGACCCAGTACTTC. It specifies CASSEPGQGQETQYF. V gene TRBV10-2 combines with J gene TRBJ2-5, with 8 bases that match TRBD1. There are 15 residues in the CDR3. The V gene's germline CDR1 is WSHSY and CDR2 SAAADI. The trim removed 2 bases at V and 5 bases at J, leaving 7 bases unmatched.

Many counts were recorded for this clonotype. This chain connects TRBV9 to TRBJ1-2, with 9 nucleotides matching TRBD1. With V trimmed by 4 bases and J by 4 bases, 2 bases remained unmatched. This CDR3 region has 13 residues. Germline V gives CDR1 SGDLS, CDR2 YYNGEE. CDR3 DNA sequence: TGTGCCAGCAGCCAGGGACAGGGCTATGGCTACACCTTC. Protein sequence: CASSQGQGYGYTF.

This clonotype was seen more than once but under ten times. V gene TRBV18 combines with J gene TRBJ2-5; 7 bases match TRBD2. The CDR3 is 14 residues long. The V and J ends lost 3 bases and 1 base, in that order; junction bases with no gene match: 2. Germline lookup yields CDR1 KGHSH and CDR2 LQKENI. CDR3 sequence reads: CASSPGGSQETQYF. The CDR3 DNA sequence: TGTGCCAGCTCACCGGGCGGGAGCCAAGAGACCCAGTACTTC.

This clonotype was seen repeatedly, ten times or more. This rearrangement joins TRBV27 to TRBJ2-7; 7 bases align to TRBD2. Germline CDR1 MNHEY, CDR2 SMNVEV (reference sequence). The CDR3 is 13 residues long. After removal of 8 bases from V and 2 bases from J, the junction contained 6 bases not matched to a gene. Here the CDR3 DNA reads TGTGCCAGCTTCGGGGGAGGGACCTACGAGCAGTACTTC. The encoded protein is CASFGGGTYEQYF.

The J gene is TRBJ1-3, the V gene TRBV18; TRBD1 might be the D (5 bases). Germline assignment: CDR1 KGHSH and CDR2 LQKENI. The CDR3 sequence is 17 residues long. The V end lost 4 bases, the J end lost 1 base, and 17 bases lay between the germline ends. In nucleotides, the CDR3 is TGTGCCAGCTCACAAACGACAGCCTCAGGGTCTGGAAACACCATATATTTT. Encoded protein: CASSQTTASGSGNTIYF.

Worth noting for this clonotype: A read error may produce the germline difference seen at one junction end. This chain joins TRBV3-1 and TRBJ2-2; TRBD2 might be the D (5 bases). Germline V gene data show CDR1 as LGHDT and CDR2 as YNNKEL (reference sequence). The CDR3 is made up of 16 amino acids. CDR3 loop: CASSRRVIGHTGELVF. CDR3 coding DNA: TGTGCCAGCAGCCGTCGGGTCATAGGGCACACCGGGGAGCTGGTTTTT.

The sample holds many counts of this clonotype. CDR3 amino acids: CSALAGSVSYNEQFF. The DNA for the CDR3 is TGCAGTGCACTAGCGGGGTCCGTCTCCTACAATGAGCAGTTCTTC. The chain has TRBV20-1 and TRBJ2-1; 10 positions match TRBD2. Trimming at V came to 6 bases and at J to 0 bases, leaving 5 bases not matched to a gene. Germline CDR1 reads DFQATT; CDR2 reads SNEGSKA (reference sequence). The CDR3 consists of 15 residues.

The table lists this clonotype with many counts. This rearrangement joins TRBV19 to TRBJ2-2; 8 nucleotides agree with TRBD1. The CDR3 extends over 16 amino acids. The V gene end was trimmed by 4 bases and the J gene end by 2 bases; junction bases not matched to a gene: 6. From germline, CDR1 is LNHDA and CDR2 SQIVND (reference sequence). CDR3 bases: TGTGCCAGTAGTAAACCGGGACAGGTCAACACCGGGGAGCTGTTTTTT. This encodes CASSKPGQVNTGELFF.

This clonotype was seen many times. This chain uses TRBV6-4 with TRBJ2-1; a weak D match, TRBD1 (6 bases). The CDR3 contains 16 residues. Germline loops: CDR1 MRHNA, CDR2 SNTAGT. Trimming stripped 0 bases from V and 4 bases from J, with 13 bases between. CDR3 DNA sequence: TGTGCCAGCAGTGACTCAGGGAGAGGGGGTTACAATGAGCAGTTCTTC. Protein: CASSDSGRGGYNEQFF.

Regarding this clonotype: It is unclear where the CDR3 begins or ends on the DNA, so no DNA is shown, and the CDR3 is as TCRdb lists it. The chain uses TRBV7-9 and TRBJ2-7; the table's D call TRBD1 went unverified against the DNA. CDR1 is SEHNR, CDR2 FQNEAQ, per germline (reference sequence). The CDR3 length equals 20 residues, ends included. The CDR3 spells CASSFYICSARWGLSYEQYF.

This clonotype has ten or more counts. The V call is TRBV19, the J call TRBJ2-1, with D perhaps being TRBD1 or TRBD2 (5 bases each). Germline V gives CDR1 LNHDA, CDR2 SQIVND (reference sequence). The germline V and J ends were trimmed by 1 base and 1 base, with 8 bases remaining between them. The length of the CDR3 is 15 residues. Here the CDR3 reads CASSIAGSSYNEQFF. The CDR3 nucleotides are TGTGCCAGTAGTATAGCAGGGAGTTCCTACAATGAGCAGTTCTTC.

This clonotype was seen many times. The CDR3 DNA sequence: TGTGCCAGCAGCTTAGGCCTCACAGATACGCAGTATTTT. This encodes CASSLGLTDTQYF. The rearrangement joins TRBV7-2 to TRBJ2-3; D unclear. V was trimmed by 1 base and J by 2 bases, leaving 4 bases between them. CDR3 length equals 13 residues. CDR1 and CDR2 from the germline V gene are SGHTA and FQGNSA.

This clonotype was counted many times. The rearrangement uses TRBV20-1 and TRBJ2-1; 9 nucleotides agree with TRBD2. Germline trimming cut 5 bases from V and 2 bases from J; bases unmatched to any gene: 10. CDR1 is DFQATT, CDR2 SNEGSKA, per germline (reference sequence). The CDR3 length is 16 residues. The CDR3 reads CSAGTSGRRTYNEQFF. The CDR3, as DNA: TGCAGTGCTGGTACTAGCGGGCGCCGGACCTACAATGAGCAGTTCTTC.

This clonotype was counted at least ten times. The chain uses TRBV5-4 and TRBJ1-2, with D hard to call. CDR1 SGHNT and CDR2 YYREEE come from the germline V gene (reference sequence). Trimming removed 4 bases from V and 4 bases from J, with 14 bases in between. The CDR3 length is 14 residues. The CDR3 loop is CASSPQYAGYGYTF. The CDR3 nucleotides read TGTGCCAGCAGCCCCCAATACGCCGGCTATGGCTACACCTTC.

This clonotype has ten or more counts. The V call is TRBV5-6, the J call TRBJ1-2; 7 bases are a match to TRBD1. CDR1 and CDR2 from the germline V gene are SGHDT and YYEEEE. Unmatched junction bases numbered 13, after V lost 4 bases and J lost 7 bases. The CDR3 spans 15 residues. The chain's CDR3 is CASSLGGGGESGYTF. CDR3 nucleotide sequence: TGTGCCAGCAGCCTTGGGGGAGGGGGCGAGTCTGGCTACACCTTC.